This T cell receptor (beta chain) was sequenced for a study of identical twins. A universal primer site was added by template switching, and unique molecular identifiers were carried by the cDNA. Via MiXCR, TCRdb re-called the 5' RACE reads, giving one row per CDR3 protein. This table holds about 240,000 distinct CDR3 sequences, over 9.5% found once. With 2 bases removed from V and 0 bases from J, the gap between germline ends came to 27 bases. Germline CDR1 is MNHEY and CDR2 is SMNVEV (reference sequence). The CDR3 extends over 21 amino acids. This clonotype came up a few times. The sequenced material came from memory T cells sorted from blood. This TCR came from a man aged 50 to 60 in good health. This chain uses TRBV27 with TRBJ2-3, with D perhaps TRBD2 (5 bases). The CDR3 protein is CASSLTSWASSQITSTDTQYF. The DNA for the CDR3 is TGTGCCAGCAGTTTAACTTCCTGGGCGTCTAGCCAAATCACTAGCACAGATACGCAGTATTTT.